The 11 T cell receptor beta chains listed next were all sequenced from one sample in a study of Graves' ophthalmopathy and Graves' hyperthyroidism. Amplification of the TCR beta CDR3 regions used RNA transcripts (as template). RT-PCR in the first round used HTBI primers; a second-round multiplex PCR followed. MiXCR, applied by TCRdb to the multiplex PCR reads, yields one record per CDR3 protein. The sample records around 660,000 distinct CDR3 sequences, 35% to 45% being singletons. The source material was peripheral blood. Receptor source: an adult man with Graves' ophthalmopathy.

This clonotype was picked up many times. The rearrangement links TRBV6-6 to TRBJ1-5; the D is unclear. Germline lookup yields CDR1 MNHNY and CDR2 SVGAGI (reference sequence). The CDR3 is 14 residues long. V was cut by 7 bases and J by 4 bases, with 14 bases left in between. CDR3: CASTPGLGNQPQHF. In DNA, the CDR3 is TGTGCCAGCACCCCAGGCCTTGGGAATCAGCCCCAGCATTTT.

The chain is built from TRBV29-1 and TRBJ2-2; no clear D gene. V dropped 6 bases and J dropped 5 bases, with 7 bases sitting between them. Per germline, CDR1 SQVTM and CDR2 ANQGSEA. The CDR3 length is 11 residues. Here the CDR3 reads CSVAWTGELFF. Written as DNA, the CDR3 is TGCAGCGTCGCCTGGACCGGGGAGCTGTTTTTT.

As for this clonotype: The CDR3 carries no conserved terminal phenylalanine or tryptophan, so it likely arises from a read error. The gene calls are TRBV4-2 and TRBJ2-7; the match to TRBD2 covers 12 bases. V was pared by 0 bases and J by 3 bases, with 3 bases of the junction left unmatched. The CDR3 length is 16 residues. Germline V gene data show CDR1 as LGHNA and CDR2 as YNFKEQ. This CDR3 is CASSQEALAGGYEQYL. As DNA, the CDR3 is TGTGCCAGCAGCCAAGAGGCACTAGCGGGAGGCTACGAGCAGTACCTC.

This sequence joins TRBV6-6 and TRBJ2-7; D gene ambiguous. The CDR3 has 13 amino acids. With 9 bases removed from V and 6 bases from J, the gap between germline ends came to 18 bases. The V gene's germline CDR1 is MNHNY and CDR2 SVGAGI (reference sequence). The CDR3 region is CASGRVVLSEQYF. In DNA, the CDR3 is TGTGCCAGTGGACGGGTGGTTTTAAGCGAGCAGTACTTC.

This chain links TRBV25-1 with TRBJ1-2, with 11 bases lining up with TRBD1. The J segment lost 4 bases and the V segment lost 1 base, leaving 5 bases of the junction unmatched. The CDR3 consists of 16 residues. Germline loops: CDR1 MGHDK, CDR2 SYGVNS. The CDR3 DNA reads TGTGCCAGCAGTGAATCCATGGGGACAGGGGGCTATGGCTACACCTTC. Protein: CASSESMGTGGYGYTF.

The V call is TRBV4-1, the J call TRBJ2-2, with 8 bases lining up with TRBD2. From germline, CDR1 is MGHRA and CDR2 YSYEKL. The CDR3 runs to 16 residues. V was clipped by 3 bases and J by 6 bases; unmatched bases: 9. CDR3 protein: CASSHVSGAAAGELFF. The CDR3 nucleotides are TGCGCCAGCAGCCACGTTAGCGGGGCGGCGGCCGGGGAGCTGTTTTTT.

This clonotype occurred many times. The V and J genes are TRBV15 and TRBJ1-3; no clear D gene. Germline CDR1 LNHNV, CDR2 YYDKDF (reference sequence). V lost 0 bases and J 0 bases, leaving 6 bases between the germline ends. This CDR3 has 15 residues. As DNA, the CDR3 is TGTGCCACCAGCAGAGATATTGCCTCTGGAAACACCATATATTTT. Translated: CATSRDIASGNTIYF.

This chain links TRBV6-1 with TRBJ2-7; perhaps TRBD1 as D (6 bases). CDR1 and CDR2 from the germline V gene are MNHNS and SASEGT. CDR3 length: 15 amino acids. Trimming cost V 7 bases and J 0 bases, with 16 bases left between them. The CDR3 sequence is CASIPPRDNSYEQYF. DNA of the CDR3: TGTGCCAGCATTCCGCCACGGGACAACTCCTACGAGCAGTACTTC.

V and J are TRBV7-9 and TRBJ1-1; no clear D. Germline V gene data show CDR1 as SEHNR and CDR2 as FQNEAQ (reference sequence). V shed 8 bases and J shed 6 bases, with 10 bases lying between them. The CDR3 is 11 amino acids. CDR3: CASSGLSEAFF. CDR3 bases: TGTGCCAGCTCTGGACTCTCTGAAGCTTTCTTT.

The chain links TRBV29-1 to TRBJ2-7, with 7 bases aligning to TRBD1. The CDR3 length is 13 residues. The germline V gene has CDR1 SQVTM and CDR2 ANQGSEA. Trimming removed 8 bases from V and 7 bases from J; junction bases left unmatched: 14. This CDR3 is CSTRGGSYNEQYF. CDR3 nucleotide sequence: TGCAGCACTCGAGGGGGCAGCTACAATGAGCAGTACTTC.

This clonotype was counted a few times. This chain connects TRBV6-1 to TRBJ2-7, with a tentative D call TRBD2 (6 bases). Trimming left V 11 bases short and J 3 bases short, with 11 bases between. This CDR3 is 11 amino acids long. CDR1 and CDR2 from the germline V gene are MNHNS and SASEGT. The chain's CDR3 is CAHRRGYEQYF. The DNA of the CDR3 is TGTGCCCACCGGAGGGGCTACGAGCAGTACTTC.